A single sample is the source of the 31 T cell receptor beta chains below, sequenced in a study of cytomegalovirus exposure and HLA in healthy donors. The PCR made use of 60 Vbeta and 13 Jbeta primers. Method: immunoSEQ multiplex PCR; TCRdb's copy keeps in-frame clones and lacks some. The data hold 210,000 or so clones, with roughly 90% observed a single time. Sequenced material: PBMCs. The receptors come from a woman aged 18-35 years in good health and CMV-seronegative.

The V call is TRBV11-2, the J call TRBJ1-2, with D maybe TRBD1 (6 bases). Germline assignment: CDR1 SGHAT and CDR2 FQNNGV. This CDR3 contains 15 residues. The V gene lost 5 bases and the J gene lost 5 bases, with 18 bases spanning the gap. CDR3 region: CASSTSLGGQYGYTF. The CDR3 DNA is TGTGCCAGCAGCACATCGCTCGGGGGGCAGTATGGCTACACCTTC. Looking up the rest from reference TRBV11-2 and TRBJ1-2 gives the full variable domain: EAGVAQSPRYKIIEKRQSVAFWCNPISGHATLYWYQQILGQGPKLLIQFQNNGVVDDSQLPKDRFSAERLKGVDSTLKIQPAKLEDSAVYLCASSTSLGGQYGYTFGSGTRLTVV.

The V gene is TRBV6-1, the J gene TRBJ2-2; 9 bases map to TRBD1. This CDR3 is 15 amino acids long. Germline V gives CDR1 MNHNS, CDR2 SASEGT. The V segment lost 7 bases and the J segment 5 bases; nucleotides outside the gene matches: 8. The CDR3 region has the DNA TGTGCCAGCACTCCGGGACAGGGAACGACCGGGGAGCTGTTTTTT. Translated, it gives CASTPGQGTTGELFF.

The genes are TRBV13 and TRBJ1-2; D call uncertain. The CDR3 is 14 amino acids. Germline V gene data show CDR1 as PRHDT and CDR2 as FYEKMQ (reference sequence). Deletions cut 4 bases from V and 2 bases from J, with 11 bases between. The CDR3 DNA sequence: TGTGCCAGCAGCTCGCAGGAAAGGAACTATGGCTACACCTTC. It is translated as CASSSQERNYGYTF.

The chain is built from TRBV5-1 and TRBJ1-5, with 8 bases lining up with TRBD1. The CDR3 totals 16 residues. CDR1 and CDR2 from the germline V gene are SGHRS and YFSETQ. Unmatched junction bases numbered 6, after V lost 4 bases and J lost 0 bases. As DNA, the CDR3 is TGCGCCAGCAGCGTCGGGACAGGCATTAGCAATCAGCCCCAGCATTTT. Translating it yields CASSVGTGISNQPQHF.

The chain links TRBV18 to TRBJ2-7, with 7 bases lining up with TRBD1. The CDR3 has 15 amino acids. CDR1 and CDR2 (germline): KGHSH, LQKENI. Unmatched junction bases numbered 6, after V lost 2 bases and J lost 2 bases. CDR3: CASSPSSGGTYEQYF. The CDR3, as DNA: TGTGCCAGCTCACCATCATCAGGGGGAACCTACGAGCAGTACTTC.

The J gene is TRBJ2-3, the V gene TRBV21-1; the table's TRBD2 call for D was not verified on the DNA. TRBV21-1 is deemed a pseudogene. The CDR3 loop spans 13 amino acids. The CDR3, as DNA: TGTGCCAGCGGCACTAGCCGTCCAGATACGCAGTATTTT. It is translated as CASGTSRPDTQYF.

The chain recombines TRBV7-9 with TRBJ1-1; 7 nucleotides align to TRBD1. Per the germline V gene, CDR1 is SEHNR and CDR2 is FQNEAQ (reference sequence). The length of the CDR3 is 15 residues. V dropped 1 base and J dropped 3; count of bases not matched to a gene: 5. The CDR3 is CASSLVQGDDTEAFF. The CDR3 region has the DNA TGTGCCAGCAGCTTAGTCCAGGGGGATGACACTGAAGCTTTCTTT.

The chain joins TRBV11-3 to TRBJ2-1; the match to TRBD2 covers 11 bases. CDR1 is SGHNT and CDR2 is YENEEA in the germline V gene. The CDR3 consists of 18 residues. V gave up 5 bases and J gave up 0 bases; unmatched junction bases: 9. The DNA for the CDR3 is TGTGCCAGCAGCGAGACTAGCGGGAAAAGAAGCTCCTACAATGAGCAGTTCTTC. The encoded protein is CASSETSGKRSSYNEQFF.

The chain couples TRBV29-1 to TRBJ2-3, with 7 bases aligning to TRBD2. V shed 6 bases, J shed 4 bases, and the junction held 7 bases outside the gene matches. The CDR3 contains 13 residues. Per germline, CDR1 SQVTM and CDR2 ANQGSEA. The chain's CDR3 is CSVDRGDADTQYF. The CDR3 region has the DNA TGCAGCGTCGATCGGGGGGACGCAGATACGCAGTATTTT.

The rearrangement links TRBV18 to TRBJ2-5, with 7 bases identical to TRBD1. V was clipped by 3 bases and J by 2 bases; unmatched bases: 3. Germline values: CDR1 KGHSH, CDR2 LQKENI. This CDR3 has 14 residues. The CDR3 spells CASSPTGDQETQYF. CDR3 nucleotides: TGTGCCAGCTCACCTACAGGGGATCAAGAGACCCAGTACTTC. Together with reference TRBV18 and TRBJ2-5, the CDR3 gives the full variable domain: NAGVMQNPRHLVRRRGQEARLRCSPMKGHSHVYWYRQLPEEGLKFMVYLQKENIIDESGMPKERFSAEFPKEGPSILRIQQVVRGDSAAYFCASSPTGDQETQYFGPGTRLLVL.

CDR3 residues: CASSYSTGATYGYTF. Written as DNA, the CDR3 is TGTGCCAGCAGTTACTCGACAGGGGCCACCTATGGCTACACCTTC. The chain is built from TRBV6-5 and TRBJ1-2; 8 nucleotides agree with TRBD1. CDR3 size: 15 residues. The V gene end was trimmed by 0 bases and the J gene end by 4 bases; junction bases not matched to a gene: 4. CDR1 MNHEY and CDR2 SVGAGI come from the germline V gene.

V gene TRBV29-1 combines with J gene TRBJ1-5; 7 bases line up with TRBD1. Germline CDR1 is SQVTM and CDR2 is ANQGSEA. The V and J ends lost 7 bases and 4 bases, in that order; junction bases with no gene match: 13. This CDR3 has 15 residues. The DNA for the CDR3 is TGCAGCGCCGGGGACAGTCCATCTGGGAATCAGCCCCAGCATTTT. Its protein product is CSAGDSPSGNQPQHF.

J is TRBJ1-1 and V is TRBV12-5, with TRBD1 as a possible D gene (6 bases). Germline V lookup: CDR1 LGHNT, CDR2 FRNRAP. V dropped 6 bases and J dropped 3 bases, with 17 bases sitting between them. This CDR3 has 15 residues. In nucleotides, the CDR3 is TGTGCTAGTGGCCCAGGGGACACGACGGACACTGAAGCTTTCTTT. It yields the protein CASGPGDTTDTEAFF.

J is TRBJ1-3 and V is TRBV5-6, with 7 bases that match TRBD1. The germline gives CDR1 SGHDT, CDR2 YYEEEE. CDR3 length equals 16 residues. With 1 base clipped from V and 0 bases from J, the junction kept 4 bases outside the gene matches. The CDR3 DNA reads TGTGCCAGCAGCTTGACAGGGGTCAGCTCTGGAAACACCATATATTTT. It specifies CASSLTGVSSGNTIYF. The full variable domain, completed using reference TRBV5-6 and TRBJ1-3, is DAGVTQSPTHLIKTRGQQVTLRCSPKSGHDTVSWYQQALGQGPQFIFQYYEEEERQRGNFPDRFSGHQFPNYSSELNVNALLLGDSALYLCASSLTGVSSGNTIYFGEGSWLTVV.

This clone has just one count. V usage is TRBV7-2 and J usage is TRBJ2-3; TRBD2 aligns across 8 bases. This CDR3 spans 16 amino acids. V lost 2 bases and J lost 5; bases outside the gene matches: 9. The V gene's germline CDR1 is SGHTA and CDR2 FQGNSA. CDR3 coding DNA: TGTGCCAGCAGCTTAAGTCCGGGACTAGGGGTAGATACGCAGTATTTT. Residues: CASSLSPGLGVDTQYF.

Written as DNA, the CDR3 is TGTGCCAGCAGGTATTCAGGGTATGGCTACACCTTC. Translated, it gives CASRYSGYGYTF. This chain uses TRBV5-5 with TRBJ1-2; TRBD1 might be the D (5 bases). Trimming pared 5 bases from V and 5 bases from J, leaving 10 bases between. This CDR3 is built from 12 residues. CDR1 is SGHKS, CDR2 YYEKEE, per germline (reference sequence).

The chain carries TRBV7-9 and TRBJ1-2; TRBD1 is a possible D gene (6 bases). The V and J ends lost 5 bases and 5 bases respectively, with 15 bases between them. Germline CDR1 SEHNR, CDR2 FQNEAQ (reference sequence). This CDR3 has 14 residues. The CDR3 region is CASSQGGDWYGYTF. The CDR3 DNA is TGTGCCAGCAGCCAAGGGGGGGACTGGTATGGCTACACCTTC. Based on the CDR3 plus reference TRBV7-9 and TRBJ1-2, the full variable domain is DTGVSQNPRHKITKRGQNVTFRCDPISEHNRLYWYRQTLGQGPEFLTYFQNEAQLEKSRLLSDRFSAERPKGSFSTLEIQRTEQGDSAMYLCASSQGGDWYGYTFGSGTRLTVV.

This chain links TRBV4-2 with TRBJ1-2, with D tentatively TRBD1 (6 bases). CDR1 and CDR2 from the germline V gene are LGHNA and YNFKEQ. This CDR3 region has 15 residues. Trimming took 0 bases from V and 8 from J, leaving 16 bases between them. CDR3 DNA: TGTGCCAGCAGCCAAGAATTACAGGGAATTAGCGGCTACACCTTC. Residues: CASSQELQGISGYTF.

The chain couples TRBV4-1 to TRBJ2-7; 11 bases match TRBD2. The germline V gene has CDR1 MGHRA and CDR2 YSYEKL. Losses at the gene ends were 0 bases for V and 3 bases for J; bases not matched to a gene: 13. The CDR3 covers 19 residues. This CDR3 reads CASSQERLSTSGSFYEQYF. The CDR3 DNA follows: TGCGCCAGCAGCCAAGAAAGGCTTTCAACTAGCGGGAGCTTCTACGAGCAGTACTTC.

The chain couples TRBV25-1 to TRBJ1-2, with D unclear. The length of the CDR3 is 15 residues. Looked up from germline, CDR1 is MGHDK and CDR2 is SYGVNS. V lost 3 bases and J 0 bases, leaving 11 bases between the germline ends. Here the CDR3 DNA reads TGTGCCAGCAGTGAGGGAGGGCGCGCTAACTATGGCTACACCTTC. Translating it yields CASSEGGRANYGYTF.

The V gene is TRBV15, the J gene TRBJ2-7; 10 bases agree with TRBD2. Germline V CDR1 and CDR2: LNHNV, YYDKDF (reference sequence). This CDR3 has 18 residues. After removal of 0 bases from V and 3 bases from J, the junction contained 11 bases not matched to a gene. CDR3 amino acids: CATSRERSEASGSYEQYF. For the CDR3, the DNA is TGTGCCACCAGCAGAGAACGATCAGAAGCTAGCGGGAGCTACGAGCAGTACTTC.

V and J are TRBV6-5 and TRBJ2-5; D possibly corresponds to TRBD1 (5 bases). The V end was cut by 2 bases, the J end by 5 bases, with 9 bases between. The CDR3 extends over 13 amino acids. The V gene's germline CDR1 is MNHEY and CDR2 SVGAGI. The CDR3 nucleotides read TGTGCCAGCAGTTACGCAGGGATCGAGACCCAGTACTTC. Its translation: CASSYAGIETQYF.

The chain uses TRBV14 and TRBJ2-3, with 8 bases matching TRBD1. V lost 4 bases and J lost 0; bases outside the gene matches: 6. CDR1 is SGHDN and CDR2 is FVKESK in the germline V gene. The CDR3 extends over 16 amino acids. CDR3 loop: CASSPRQGWSTDTQYF. DNA of the CDR3: TGTGCCAGCAGCCCCCGACAGGGGTGGAGCACAGATACGCAGTATTTT.

This rearrangement joins TRBV14 to TRBJ1-2; the match to TRBD1 covers 7 bases. Germline CDR1 reads SGHDN; CDR2 reads FVKESK. The V gene end was trimmed by 0 bases and the J gene end by 4 bases; junction bases not matched to a gene: 11. CDR3 length equals 17 residues. CDR3 sequence reads: CASSQDGRGPDAYGYTF. The CDR3 DNA sequence: TGTGCCAGCAGCCAAGATGGAAGGGGGCCCGATGCCTATGGCTACACCTTC.

The gene calls are TRBV6-5 and TRBJ2-5, with 7 bases that match TRBD2. Germline CDR1 reads MNHEY; CDR2 reads SVGAGI. The CDR3 has 16 residues. Trimming cost V 3 bases and J 6 bases; bases outside gene matches: 13. CDR3 nucleotide sequence: TGTGCCAGCAGTTATGGGTTTGGGCGGGGGAGGCAGACCCAGTACTTC. This gives the protein CASSYGFGRGRQTQYF.

The chain has TRBV18 and TRBJ1-2, with a weak D call TRBD1 (6 bases). The germline V and J ends were trimmed by 5 bases and 5 bases, with 15 bases remaining between them. The CDR3 loop spans 14 amino acids. Germline CDR1 reads KGHSH; CDR2 reads LQKENI. The CDR3 protein is CASSETGLWYGYTF. The DNA for the CDR3 is TGTGCCAGCTCAGAAACAGGGTTGTGGTATGGCTACACCTTC. The full variable domain, completed using reference TRBV18 and TRBJ1-2, is NAGVMQNPRHLVRRRGQEARLRCSPMKGHSHVYWYRQLPEEGLKFMVYLQKENIIDESGMPKERFSAEFPKEGPSILRIQQVVRGDSAAYFCASSETGLWYGYTFGSGTRLTVV.

There are a few counts of this clone. The rearrangement joins TRBV5-5 to TRBJ1-1, with D perhaps TRBD1 (5 bases). Germline values: CDR1 SGHKS, CDR2 YYEKEE (reference sequence). V gave up 7 bases and J gave up 3 bases, with 10 bases separating them. This CDR3 is built from 12 residues. The CDR3 bases are TGTGCCAGCGTCAGGGATGACACTGAAGCTTTCTTT. Its protein product is CASVRDDTEAFF.

The CDR3 here is CASSLYRGQGNYGYTF. CDR3 coding DNA: TGTGCCAGCAGTTTATACAGGGGGCAGGGCAACTATGGCTACACCTTC. This chain uses TRBV28 with TRBJ1-2; TRBD1 matches at 9 bases. CDR1 is MDHEN, CDR2 SYDVKM, per germline. V lost 1 base to trimming and J lost 2 bases; unmatched junction nucleotides: 5. This CDR3 is built from 16 residues.

This rearrangement joins TRBV5-1 to TRBJ2-1, with 10 positions matching TRBD2. The J segment lost 9 bases and the V segment lost 4 bases, leaving 7 bases of the junction unmatched. The germline CDR1 and CDR2 sequences are SGHRS and YFSETQ. CDR3 length: 14 amino acids. The chain's CDR3 is CASSPGLAEGEQFF. The CDR3 region has the DNA TGCGCCAGCAGCCCCGGACTAGCGGAGGGTGAGCAGTTCTTC.

The chain links TRBV12-5 to TRBJ2-7; 9 nucleotides agree with TRBD1. The CDR3 totals 12 residues. The germline CDR1 and CDR2 sequences are LGHNT and FRNRAP. Trimming cost V 3 bases and J 7 bases; bases outside gene matches: 1. The CDR3 region is CASGLGTGEQYF. The CDR3 DNA sequence: TGTGCTAGTGGTTTAGGGACAGGGGAGCAGTACTTC.

This clone was detected only a few times. The V and J genes are TRBV6-8 and TRBJ1-2; D is ambiguous. The V end lost 0 bases, the J end lost 8 bases, and 10 bases lay between the germline ends. The CDR3 runs to 13 residues. Germline CDR1 MNHGY, CDR2 SAAAGT. This CDR3 reads CASSYSREDGYTF. As DNA, the CDR3 is TGTGCCAGCAGTTACTCGAGGGAGGACGGCTACACCTTC.